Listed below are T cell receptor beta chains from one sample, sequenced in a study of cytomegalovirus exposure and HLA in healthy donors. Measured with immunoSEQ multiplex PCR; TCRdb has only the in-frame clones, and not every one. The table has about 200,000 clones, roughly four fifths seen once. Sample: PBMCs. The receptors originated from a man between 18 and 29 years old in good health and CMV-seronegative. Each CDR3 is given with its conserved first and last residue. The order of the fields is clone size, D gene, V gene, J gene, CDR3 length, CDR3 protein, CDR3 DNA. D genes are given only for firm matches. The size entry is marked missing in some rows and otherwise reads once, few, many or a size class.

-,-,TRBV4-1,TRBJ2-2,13,CASSQDTPGELFF,TGCGCCAGCAGCCAAGATACACCCGGGGAGCTGTTTTTT
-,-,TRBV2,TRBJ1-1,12,CASSAGQSEAFF,TGTGCCAGCAGCGCCGGACAATCTGAAGCTTTCTTT
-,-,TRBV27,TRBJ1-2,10,CASTPRGYTF,TGTGCCAGCACTCCCAGGGGCTACACCTTC
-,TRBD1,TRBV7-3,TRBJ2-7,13,CASSQTGGDEQYF,TGTGCCAGCAGCCAAACAGGGGGCGACGAGCAGTACTTC
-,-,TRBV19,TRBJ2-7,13,CASKLTGTYEQYF,TGTGCCAGTAAGTTGACAGGCACCTACGAGCAGTACTTC
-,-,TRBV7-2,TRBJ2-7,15,CASSLVGGAGDEQYF,TGTGCCAGCAGCTTAGTTGGGGGGGCGGGTGACGAGCAGTACTTC
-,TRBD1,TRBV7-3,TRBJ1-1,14,CASSSQGANTEAFF,TGTGCCAGCAGTTCACAGGGGGCAAACACTGAAGCTTTCTTT
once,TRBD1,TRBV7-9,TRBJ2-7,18,CASSQTGTGGPIQYEQYF,TGTGCCAGCAGTCAAACCGGGACAGGGGGCCCAATCCAGTACGAGCAGTACTTC
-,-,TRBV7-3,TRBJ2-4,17,CASSLNGEHLAKNIQYF,TGTGCCAGCAGCCTTAACGGGGAGCATTTAGCCAAAAACATTCAGTACTTC
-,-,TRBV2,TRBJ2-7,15,CASAGQSGKRYEQYF,TGTGCCAGCGCCGGTCAGAGCGGTAAGCGCTACGAGCAGTACTTC
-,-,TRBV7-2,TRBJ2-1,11,CASSLGAEQFF,TGTGCCAGCAGCTTAGGGGCTGAGCAGTTCTTC
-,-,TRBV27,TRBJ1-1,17,CASSLQGTERVNTEAFF,TGTGCCAGCAGTTTACAGGGAACCGAAAGGGTGAACACTGAAGCTTTCTTT
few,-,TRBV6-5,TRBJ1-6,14,CASSYGGSNSPLHF,TGTGCCAGCAGTTACGGGGGCAGTAATTCACCCCTCCACTTT
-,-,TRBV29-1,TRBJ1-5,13,CSVVPDVGEPQHF,TGCAGCGTTGTTCCCGATGTGGGAGAGCCCCAGCATTTT
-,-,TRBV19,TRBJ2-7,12,CASSISRDEQYF,TGTGCCAGTAGTATCTCCAGGGACGAGCAGTACTTC
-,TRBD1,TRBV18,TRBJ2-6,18,CASSPPGQASSGANVLTF,TGTGCCAGCTCACCTCCGGGACAGGCGAGCTCTGGGGCCAACGTCCTGACTTTC
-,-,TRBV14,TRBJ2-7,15,CASSQARYRSSEQYF,TGTGCCAGCAGCCAAGCGAGATACAGGTCTTCCGAGCAGTACTTC
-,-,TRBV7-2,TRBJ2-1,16,CASSRGGTRPHDEQFF,TGTGCCAGCAGCCGGGGAGGCACCCGGCCCCACGATGAGCAGTTCTTC